This TCR beta chain stems from a study of T cell changes during pregnancy in multiple sclerosis. TCRdb keeps only in-frame clones here, not all; method: immunoSEQ multiplex PCR. Here the sample spans roughly 28,000 clones, approximately 90% being singletons. Specimen: CD8+ T cells from peripheral blood mononuclear cells, collected before pregnancy. This clonotype was obtained from a female donor with multiple sclerosis, enrolled in a pregnancy study.

The CDR3 sequence: CASSLAGQNEQYF. The CDR3 DNA is TGTGCCAGCAGCTTAGCTGGCCAAAACGAGCAGTACTTC. This chain uses TRBV7-6 with TRBJ2-7; D call uncertain. V was pared by 0 bases and J by 5 bases, with 8 bases between. The germline CDR1 and CDR2 sequences are SGHVS and FNYEAQ. This CDR3 spans 13 amino acids. Drawing the rest from reference TRBV7-6 and TRBJ2-7, the complete variable domain is GAGVSQSPRYKVTKRGQDVALRCDPISGHVSLYWYRQALGQGPEFLTYFNYEAQQDKSGLPNDRFSAERPEGSISTLTIQRTEQRDSAMYRCASSLAGQNEQYFGPGTRLTVT.